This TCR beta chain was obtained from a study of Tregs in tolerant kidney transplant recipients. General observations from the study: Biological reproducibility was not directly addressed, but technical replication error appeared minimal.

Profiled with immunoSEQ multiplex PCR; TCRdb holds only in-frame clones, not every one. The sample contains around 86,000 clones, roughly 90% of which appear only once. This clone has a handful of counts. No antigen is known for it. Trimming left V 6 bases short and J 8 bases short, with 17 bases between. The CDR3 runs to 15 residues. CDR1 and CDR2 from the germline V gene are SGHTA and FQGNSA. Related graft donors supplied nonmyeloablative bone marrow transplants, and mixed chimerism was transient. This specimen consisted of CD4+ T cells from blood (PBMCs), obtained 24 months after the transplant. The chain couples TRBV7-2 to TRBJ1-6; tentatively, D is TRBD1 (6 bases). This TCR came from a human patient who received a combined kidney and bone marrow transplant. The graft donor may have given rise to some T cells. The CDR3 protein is CASSQGSGPDSPLHF. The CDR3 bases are TGTGCCAGCAGTCAGGGGAGTGGCCCGGATTCACCCCTCCACTTT.